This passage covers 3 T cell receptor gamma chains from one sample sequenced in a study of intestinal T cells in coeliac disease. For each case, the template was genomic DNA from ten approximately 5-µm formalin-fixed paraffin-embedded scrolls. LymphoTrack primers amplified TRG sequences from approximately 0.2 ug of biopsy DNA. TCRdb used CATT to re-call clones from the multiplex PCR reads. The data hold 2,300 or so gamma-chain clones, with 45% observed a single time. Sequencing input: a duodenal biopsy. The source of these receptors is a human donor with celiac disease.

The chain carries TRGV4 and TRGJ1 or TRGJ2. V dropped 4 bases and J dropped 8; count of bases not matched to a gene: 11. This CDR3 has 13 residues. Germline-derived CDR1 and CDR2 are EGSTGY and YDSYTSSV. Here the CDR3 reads CATWEWGRDKKLF. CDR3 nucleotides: TGTGCCACCTGGGAGTGGGGGAGGGATAAGAAACTCTTT.

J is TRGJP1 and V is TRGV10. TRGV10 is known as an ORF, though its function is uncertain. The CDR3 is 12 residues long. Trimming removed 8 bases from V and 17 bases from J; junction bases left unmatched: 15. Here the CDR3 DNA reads TGTGCTGCGTGGGATTATGAAGGTTCAAAGATATTT. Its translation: CAAWDYEGSKIF.

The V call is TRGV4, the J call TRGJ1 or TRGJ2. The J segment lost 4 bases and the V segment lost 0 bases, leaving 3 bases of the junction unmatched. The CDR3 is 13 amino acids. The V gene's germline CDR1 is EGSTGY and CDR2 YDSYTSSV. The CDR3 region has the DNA TGTGCCACCTGGGATGGGCTATATTATAAGAAACTCTTT. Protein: CATWDGLYYKKLF.